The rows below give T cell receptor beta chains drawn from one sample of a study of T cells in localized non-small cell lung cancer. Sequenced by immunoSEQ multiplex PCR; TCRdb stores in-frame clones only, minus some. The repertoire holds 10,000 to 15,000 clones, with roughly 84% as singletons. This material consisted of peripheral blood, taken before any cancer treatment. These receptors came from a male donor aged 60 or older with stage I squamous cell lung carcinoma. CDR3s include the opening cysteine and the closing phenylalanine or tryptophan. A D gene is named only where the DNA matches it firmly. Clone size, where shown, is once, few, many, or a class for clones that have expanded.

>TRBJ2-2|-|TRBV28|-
CASSQYRVVGELFF
TGTGCCAGCAGTCAGTACAGGGTCGTCGGGGAGCTGTTTTTT
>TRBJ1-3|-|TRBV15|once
CATSRGLYGNTIYF
TGTGCCACCAGCAGAGGACTTTATGGAAACACCATATATTTT
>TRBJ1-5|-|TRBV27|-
CASSTGGGGNQPQHF
TGTGCCAGCAGTACGGGGGGCGGAGGCAATCAGCCCCAGCATTTT
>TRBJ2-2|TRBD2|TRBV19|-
CASKGLASTGELFF
TGTGCCTCGAAGGGACTAGCTAGCACCGGGGAGCTGTTTTTT
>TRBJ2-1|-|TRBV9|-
CASSVASSSYNEQFF
TGTGCCAGCAGCGTTGCGTCAAGCTCCTACAATGAGCAGTTCTTC
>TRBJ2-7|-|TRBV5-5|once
CASSLTGRHEQYF
TGTGCCAGCAGCTTGACAGGGAGGCACGAGCAGTACTTC
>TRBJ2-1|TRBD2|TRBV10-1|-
CASSLAGGPDEQFF
TGCGCCAGCAGTTTAGCGGGAGGGCCGGATGAGCAGTTCTTC
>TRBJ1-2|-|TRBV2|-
CASSEVPVQGRGYTF
TGTGCCAGCAGTGAAGTTCCCGTACAGGGCCGCGGCTACACCTTC
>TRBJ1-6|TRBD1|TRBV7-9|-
CASSVAGGAGNSPLHF
TGTGCCAGCAGCGTAGCAGGGGGCGCAGGAAATTCACCCCTCCACTTT
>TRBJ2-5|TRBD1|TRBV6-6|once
CASSPGTGGGETQYF
TGTGCCAGCAGCCCCGGGACAGGGGGAGGAGAGACCCAGTACTTC
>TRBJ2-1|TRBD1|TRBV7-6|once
CASSTPGTGLNEQFF
TGTGCCAGCAGCACACCCGGGACAGGGCTCAATGAGCAGTTCTTC
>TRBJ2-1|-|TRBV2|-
CASSLRTGYNEQFF
TGTGCCAGCAGCCTCCGGACTGGTTACAATGAGCAGTTCTTC
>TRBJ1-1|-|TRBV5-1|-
CASSLDGLDTEAFF
TGCGCCAGCAGCTTGGATGGGCTGGATACTGAAGCTTTCTTT
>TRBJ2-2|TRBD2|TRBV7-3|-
CASSLTLSGAANTGELFF
TGTGCCAGCAGCTTAACGCTGAGCGGGGCCGCGAACACCGGGGAGCTGTTTTTT
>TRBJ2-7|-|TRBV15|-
CATSRDLARGGEQYF
TGTGCCACCAGCAGAGATTTGGCCAGGGGAGGCGAGCAGTACTTC
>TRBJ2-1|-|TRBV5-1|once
CASSLEGFPYNEQFF
TGCGCCAGCAGCTTGGAAGGGTTTCCCTACAATGAGCAGTTCTTC
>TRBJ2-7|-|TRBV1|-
CTSSPQRRKAGGPNEFYEQYF
TGCACCAGCAGCCCACAAAGGCGGAAAGCGGGAGGGCCTAATGAATTCTACGAGCAGTACTTC
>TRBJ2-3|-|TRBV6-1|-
CASSEKPGGITDTQYF
TGTGCCAGCAGTGAAAAACCGGGCGGGATCACAGATACGCAGTATTTT
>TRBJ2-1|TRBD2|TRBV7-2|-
CASSLVSSGSRWNEQFF
TGTGCCAGCAGCTTAGTTTCTAGCGGGAGTAGGTGGAATGAGCAGTTCTTC
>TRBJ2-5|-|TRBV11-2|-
CASSSGPRAGETQYF
TGTGCCAGCAGCTCCGGTCCCAGGGCAGGGGAGACCCAGTACTTC
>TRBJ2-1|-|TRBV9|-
CASSVASGIKFF
-
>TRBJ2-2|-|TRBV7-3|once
CASSLSATGELFF
TGTGCCAGCAGCTTGTCGGCCACCGGGGAGCTGTTTTTT
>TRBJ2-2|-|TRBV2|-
CASRWNTGELFF
TGTGCCAGCCGGTGGAACACCGGGGAGCTGTTTTTT
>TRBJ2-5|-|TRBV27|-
CASSLVGAGETQYF
TGTGCCAGCAGTTTAGTAGGGGCAGGAGAGACCCAGTACTTC
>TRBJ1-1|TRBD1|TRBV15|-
CATSGRDRVEEGTEAFF
TGTGCCACCAGCGGCCGGGACAGGGTAGAGGAGGGCACTGAAGCTTTCTTT
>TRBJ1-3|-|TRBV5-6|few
CASSDYRVGNTIYF
TGTGCCAGCAGCGATTACAGGGTTGGAAACACCATATATTTT
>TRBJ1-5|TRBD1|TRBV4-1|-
CASSPTGAGGDQPQHF
TGCGCCAGCAGCCCGACCGGGGCAGGGGGCGATCAGCCCCAGCATTTT
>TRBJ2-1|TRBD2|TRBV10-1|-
CASSESTSGLADNEQFF
TGCGCCAGCAGTGAGTCTACGAGTGGACTAGCGGACAATGAGCAGTTCTTC
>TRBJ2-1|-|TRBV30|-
CAWKDSSNEQFF
TGTGCCTGGAAGGACTCCTCCAATGAGCAGTTCTTC
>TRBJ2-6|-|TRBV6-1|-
CASSGTASGANVLTF
TGTGCCAGCAGTGGGACAGCATCTGGGGCCAACGTCCTGACTTTC
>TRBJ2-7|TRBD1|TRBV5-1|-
CASSPGQGANEQYF
TGCGCCAGCAGCCCTGGACAGGGGGCCAACGAGCAGTACTTC
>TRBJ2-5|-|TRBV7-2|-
CASSRPSFSGKGETQYF
TGTGCCAGCAGCCGACCATCGTTTTCGGGGAAGGGAGAGACCCAGTACTTC
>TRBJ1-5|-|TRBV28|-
CASSLQAPNNQPQHF
TGTGCCAGCAGCTTACAGGCCCCCAACAATCAGCCCCAGCATTTT
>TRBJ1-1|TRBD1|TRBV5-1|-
CASSLASGGLNTEAFF
TGCGCCAGCAGCTTGGCGTCAGGGGGCTTGAACACTGAAGCTTTCTTT
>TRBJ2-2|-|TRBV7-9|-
CASSLGGTGELFF
TGTGCCAGCAGCTTAGGAGGGACCGGGGAGCTGTTTTTT
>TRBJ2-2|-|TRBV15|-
CATSRAGVGELFF
TGTGCCACCAGCAGAGCTGGCGTCGGGGAGCTGTTTTTT
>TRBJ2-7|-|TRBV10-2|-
CASSESMSYEQYF
TGCGCCAGCAGTGAGTCTATGTCCTACGAGCAGTACTTC
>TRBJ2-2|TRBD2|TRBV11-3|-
CASSVSGRGPGELFF
TGTGCCAGCAGCGTCAGCGGGAGAGGCCCCGGGGAGCTGTTTTTT
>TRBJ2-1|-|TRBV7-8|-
CASSPPTNEQFF
TGTGCCAGCAGCCCCCCCACCAATGAGCAGTTCTTC
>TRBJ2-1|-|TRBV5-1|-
CASRGDSGVYNEQFF
TGCGCCAGCAGGGGGGACTCAGGGGTCTACAATGAGCAGTTCTTC
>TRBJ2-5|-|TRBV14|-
CASSLTTALQETQYF
TGTGCCAGCAGCCTTACAACAGCGCTACAAGAGACCCAGTACTTC
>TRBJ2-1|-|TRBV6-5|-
CASATISEQFF
TGTGCCAGCGCCACTATAAGCGAGCAGTTCTTC
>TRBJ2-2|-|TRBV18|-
CASSPSQAQNTGELFF
TGTGCCAGCTCACCATCCCAGGCTCAGAACACCGGGGAGCTGTTTTTT
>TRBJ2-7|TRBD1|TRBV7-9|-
CASSQDREREQYF
TGTGCCAGCAGCCAGGACAGGGAAAGAGAGCAGTACTTC
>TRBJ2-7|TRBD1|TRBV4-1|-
CASSQGWGQGSYEQYF
TGCGCCAGCAGCCAAGGTTGGGGACAGGGGTCTTACGAGCAGTACTTC
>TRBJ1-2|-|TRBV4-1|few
CASSQEGAQRRGYTF
TGCGCCAGCAGCCAAGAAGGCGCACAACGACGGGGCTACACCTTC
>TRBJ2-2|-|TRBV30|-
CARKERDAGTRTGELFF
TGTGCCCGGAAGGAACGCGATGCAGGGACCCGCACCGGGGAGCTGTTTTTT
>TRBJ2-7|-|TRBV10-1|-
CASSLTTEGSYEQYF
TGCGCCAGCAGTCTAACAACGGAGGGCTCCTACGAGCAGTACTTC
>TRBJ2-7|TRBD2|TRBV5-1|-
CASSGISGSGSYEQYF
TGCGCCAGCAGCGGAATTAGCGGGAGTGGGTCCTACGAGCAGTACTTC
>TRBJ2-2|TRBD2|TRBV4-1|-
CASSQGPSGNTGELFF
TGCGCCAGCAGCCAAGGTCCTAGCGGGAACACCGGGGAGCTGTTTTTT
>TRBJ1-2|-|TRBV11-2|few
CASSLDPGLNGYTF
TGTGCCAGCAGCTTAGATCCAGGGTTGAATGGCTACACCTTC
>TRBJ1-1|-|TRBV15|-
CATSRRQAYTEAFF
TGTGCCACCAGCAGAAGACAGGCCTACACTGAAGCTTTCTTT
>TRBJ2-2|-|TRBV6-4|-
CASSDGNTGELFF
TGTGCCAGCAGTGACGGGAACACCGGGGAGCTGTTTTTT
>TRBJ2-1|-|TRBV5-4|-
CASSLGRRDEQFF
TGTGCCAGCAGCTTGGGCCGAAGGGATGAGCAGTTCTTC
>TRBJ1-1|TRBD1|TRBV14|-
CASSLRTGGGTEAFF
TGTGCCAGCAGCCTTCGGACAGGGGGCGGCACTGAAGCTTTCTTT
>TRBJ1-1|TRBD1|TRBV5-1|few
CASSGQGEAFF
TGCGCCAGCAGCGGACAGGGTGAAGCTTTCTTT
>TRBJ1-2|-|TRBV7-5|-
CVRSLGDWTYNYSNYGYTF
TGTGTCAGAAGCTTAGGGGATTGGACTTATAACTACTCTAACTATGGCTACACCTTC